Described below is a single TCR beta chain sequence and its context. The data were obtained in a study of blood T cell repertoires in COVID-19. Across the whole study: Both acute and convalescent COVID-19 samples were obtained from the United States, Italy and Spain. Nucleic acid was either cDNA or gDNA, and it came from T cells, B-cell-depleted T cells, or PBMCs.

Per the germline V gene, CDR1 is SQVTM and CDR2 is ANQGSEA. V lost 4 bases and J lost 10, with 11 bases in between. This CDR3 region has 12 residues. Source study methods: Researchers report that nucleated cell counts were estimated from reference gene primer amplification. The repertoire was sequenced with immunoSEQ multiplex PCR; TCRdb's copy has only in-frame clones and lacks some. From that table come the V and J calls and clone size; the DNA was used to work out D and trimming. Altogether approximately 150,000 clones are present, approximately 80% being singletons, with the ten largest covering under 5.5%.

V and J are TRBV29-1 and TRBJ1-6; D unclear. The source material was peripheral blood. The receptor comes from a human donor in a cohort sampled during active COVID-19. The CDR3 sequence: CSVGHRRSPLHF. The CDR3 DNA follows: TGCAGCGTTGGGCACAGAAGATCACCCCTCCACTTT.